A selection of T cell receptor beta chains follows, all from one sample in a study of T cell clonotyping in hematopoietic cell transplantation. Assay used: immunoSEQ multiplex PCR; TCRdb lists only in-frame clones, some missing. The data hold about 650 clones, with 95% to 96% observed a single time. Specimen: peripheral blood mononuclear cells, collected before stem cell transplant. Source of these receptors: a woman aged 40 to 50 with acute myeloid leukemia. Some clones in this sample may be carry-over from other donors' samples. Each CDR3 is given without its conserved first and last residue.

CDR3 protein | J gene | V gene
ASRGQQQETQY | TRBJ2-5 | TRBV6-6
ASSLHGTSGNRDNEQF | TRBJ2-1 | TRBV5-1
ASSPIAGGYFGEQY | TRBJ2-7 | TRBV7-6
ASSYQVGVNQPQH | TRBJ1-5 | TRBV19
ASSKEKHPNSQPGQDSYEQY | TRBJ2-7 | TRBV21-1
ATSSRGGDGYT | TRBJ1-2 | TRBV15
ASSLFRGRENTEAF | TRBJ1-1 | TRBV5-6
AWARGTGNTIY | TRBJ1-3 | TRBV30
ASSPRGRVTNEKLF | TRBJ1-4 | TRBV11-2
SVGIAEYEQY | TRBJ2-7 | TRBV29-1
SVWGTGITYEQY | TRBJ2-7 | TRBV29-1
ASSMGHSSYEQY | TRBJ2-7 | TRBV11-2
SVVRQGQIYEQY | TRBJ2-7 | TRBV29-1
ASSLASGPYNEQF | TRBJ2-1 | TRBV28
ASSLEAPGQVY | TRBJ2-3 | TRBV5-4
ASSLTGPRYGYT | TRBJ1-2 | TRBV11-2
ASSQEGWETQY | TRBJ2-5 | TRBV4-2
ASSTGLANTGELF | TRBJ2-2 | TRBV19
ATSRDVPQEAF | TRBJ1-1 | TRBV15
SVETGGTRTEAF | TRBJ1-1 | TRBV29-1
ASSGNRAYEQY | TRBJ2-7 | TRBV2
AWSDSPAEEQY | TRBJ2-7 | TRBV30
SVTGGSSGNTIY | TRBJ1-3 | TRBV29-1
ASSWGRVAKNIQY | TRBJ2-4 | TRBV28
SVSRGTQY | TRBJ2-5 | TRBV29-1
ASSESGGRSNQPQH | TRBJ1-5 | TRBV6-1
ASSFRGIAGYYNEQF | TRBJ2-1 | TRBV11-2
ATSRVDSSSSGAF | TRBJ1-1 | TRBV15
ASSLVELAEAF | TRBJ1-1 | TRBV7-2
ASSEAKSVLAAYEQY | TRBJ2-7 | TRBV6-1
ASSLGTIGGELF | TRBJ2-2 | TRBV5-6
ASSELVGAGGETQY | TRBJ2-5 | TRBV6-1
ASSGTSGSGANVLT | TRBJ2-6 | TRBV6-4
AWSVQINQPQH | TRBJ1-5 | TRBV30
ASSYRDPTTYEQY | TRBJ2-7 | TRBV6-5
ASSLVRLAGGIDTQY | TRBJ2-3 | TRBV7-2
ASSYDTDTQY | TRBJ2-3 | TRBV5-1
ASSRGTREAF | TRBJ1-1 | TRBV2
ASRPAGTYQPQH | TRBJ1-5 | TRBV27
ASSPTGLYSYEQY | TRBJ2-7 | TRBV28
ASSLDGSWITGELF | TRBJ2-2 | TRBV5-6